Presented here are 13 T cell receptor beta chains from one specimen sequenced in a study of blood T cell repertoires in COVID-19. Method: immunoSEQ multiplex PCR; TCRdb's copy keeps in-frame clones and lacks some. The sample carries 80,000 to 90,000 clones, 65% to 85% recorded once. The sequencing input was peripheral blood. The origin of the receptors is a man in his 70s with acute or convalescent COVID-19.

The gene calls are TRBV19 and TRBJ2-1; 7 bases fit TRBD1. The CDR3 contains 15 residues. Germline CDR1 LNHDA, CDR2 SQIVND (reference sequence). The ends lost 7 bases at V and 0 bases at J; junction bases unmatched: 6. The DNA of the CDR3 is TGTGCCAGTACCACACAGGGGAGCTCCTACAATGAGCAGTTCTTC. Its translation: CASTTQGSSYNEQFF.

V is TRBV10-3 and J is TRBJ1-2; possible D gene TRBD1, 5 bases. Between the trimmed V and J ends, which lost 4 bases and 3 bases, there was a span of 9 bases. CDR1 is ENHRY, CDR2 SYGVKD, per germline. There are 13 residues in the CDR3. CDR3 region: CAISAGLDYGYTF. In DNA form, the CDR3 reads TGTGCCATCAGTGCAGGGTTAGACTATGGCTACACCTTC.

The V and J genes are TRBV2 and TRBJ2-1, with a tentative D call TRBD2 (7 bases). CDR3 length: 12 amino acids. Germline loops: CDR1 SNHLY, CDR2 FYNNEI. The V gene lost 8 bases and the J gene lost 7 bases, with 12 bases spanning the gap. The CDR3 nucleotides read TGTGCCAGCTTAGAGGGGGGGAATGAGCAGTTCTTC. Its protein is CASLEGGNEQFF.

J is TRBJ1-1 and V is TRBV7-8; the D gene is possibly TRBD1 (5 bases). V shed 2 bases and J shed 1 base, with 8 bases lying between them. CDR3 length: 14 amino acids. The germline gives CDR1 SGHVS, CDR2 FQNEAQ. The CDR3 reads CASSLLDRNTEAFF. The CDR3 bases are TGTGCCAGCAGCTTACTTGACAGGAACACTGAAGCTTTCTTT.

This chain connects TRBV10-2 to TRBJ1-2; 7 nucleotides match TRBD1. Germline V lookup: CDR1 WSHSY, CDR2 SAAADI. Germline trimming cut 6 bases from V and 8 bases from J; bases unmatched to any gene: 9. This CDR3 has 13 residues. CDR3 region: CASRTSGGQGYTF. The CDR3, as DNA: TGCGCCAGCAGGACAAGTGGGGGACAGGGCTACACCTTC.

In the case of this clone: Other DNA sequences within the sample encode an identical CDR3. The chain uses TRBV5-1 and TRBJ2-1; D is possibly TRBD2 (6 bases). The V end lost 0 bases, the J end lost 1 base, and 8 bases lay between the germline ends. The CDR3 sequence is 15 residues long. Germline CDR1 is SGHRS and CDR2 is YFSETQ. CDR3 protein: CASSLEGRSYNEQFF. The CDR3 coding sequence is TGCGCCAGCAGCTTGGAGGGGAGGTCCTACAATGAGCAGTTCTTC.

The chain links TRBV27 to TRBJ1-2; D call uncertain. The CDR3 runs to 13 residues. CDR1 is MNHEY, CDR2 SMNVEV, per germline (reference sequence). Trimming shortened V by 1 base and J by 5 bases, and 8 bases separated the two germline ends. This chain's CDR3 is CASSLFSGYGYTF. In nucleotides, the CDR3 is TGTGCCAGCAGTTTATTTTCGGGGTATGGCTACACCTTC.

The rearrangement uses TRBV10-2 and TRBJ2-3; no clear D. The CDR3 is made up of 13 amino acids. V lost 0 bases, J lost 5 bases, and 6 bases lay in between. Germline loops: CDR1 WSHSY, CDR2 SAAADI. Written as DNA, the CDR3 is TGCGCCAGCAGTGAGTCGAAACAAGATACGCAGTATTTT. Protein sequence: CASSESKQDTQYF.

The chain recombines TRBV5-1 with TRBJ1-2, with 7 positions matching TRBD1. The CDR3 contains 14 residues. The V and J ends lost 4 bases and 6 bases, in that order; junction bases with no gene match: 9. Germline V gene lookup returns CDR1 SGHRS and CDR2 YFSETQ. CDR3 sequence reads: CASSKSYRGHGYTF. The CDR3 coding sequence is TGCGCCAGCAGCAAATCCTACAGGGGACATGGCTACACCTTC.

The rearrangement links TRBV27 to TRBJ1-1; the D gene is possibly TRBD1 (6 bases). The CDR3 length is 14 residues. Between the trimmed V and J ends, which lost 4 bases and 5 bases, there was a span of 14 bases. CDR1 is MNHEY and CDR2 is SMNVEV in the germline V gene (reference sequence). The DNA of the CDR3 is TGTGCCAGCAGTTACCAGGGGCTGTGGACTGAAGCTTTCTTT. This sequence encodes CASSYQGLWTEAFF.

The J gene is TRBJ1-4, the V gene TRBV28, with D perhaps matching TRBD1 (6 bases). The CDR3 is made up of 14 amino acids. CDR1 and CDR2 (germline): MDHEN, SYDVKM. V lost 10 bases, J lost 4 bases, and 16 bases lay in between. The CDR3 nucleotides read TGTGCCACCGATGGGGGGGCACATAATGAAAAACTGTTTTTT. Amino acids: CATDGGAHNEKLFF.

Worth noting for this clone: Other nucleotide sequences from this sample produce the same CDR3. V is TRBV10-1 and J is TRBJ2-2; 9 bases line up with TRBD1. The length of the CDR3 is 15 residues. The germline V gene encodes CDR1 WNHNN and CDR2 SYGVQD (reference sequence). The junction had 4 bases not matched to a gene; V was cut back by 6 bases and J by 2 bases. For the CDR3, the DNA is TGCGCCAGCAGCCGGGGACAGGGAAACACCGGGGAGCTGTTTTTT. Its translation: CASSRGQGNTGELFF.

V usage is TRBV10-3 and J usage is TRBJ1-4; TRBD1 is a possible D gene (6 bases). The ends were cut back, 11 bases at V and 7 bases at J, with 17 bases in the middle. Germline V gene lookup returns CDR1 ENHRY and CDR2 SYGVKD. The CDR3 length is 13 residues. The CDR3 region has the DNA TGTGCCGCCCAGAGGGGGGAGGGTGAAAAACTGTTTTTT. Amino acid sequence: CAAQRGEGEKLFF.